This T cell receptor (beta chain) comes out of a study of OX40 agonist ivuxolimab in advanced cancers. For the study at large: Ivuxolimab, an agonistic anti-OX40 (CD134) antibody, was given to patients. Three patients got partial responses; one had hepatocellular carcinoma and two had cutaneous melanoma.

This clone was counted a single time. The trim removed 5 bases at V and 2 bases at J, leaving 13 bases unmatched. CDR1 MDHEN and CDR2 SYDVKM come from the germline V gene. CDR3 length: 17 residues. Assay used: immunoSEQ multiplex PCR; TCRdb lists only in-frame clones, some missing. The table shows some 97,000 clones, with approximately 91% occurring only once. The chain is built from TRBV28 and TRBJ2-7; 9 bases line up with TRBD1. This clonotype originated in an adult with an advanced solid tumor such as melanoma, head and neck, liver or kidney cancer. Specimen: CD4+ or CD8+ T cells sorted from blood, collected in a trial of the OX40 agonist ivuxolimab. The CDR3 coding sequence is TGTGCCAGCAGTCAAGGCCAGTGGACAGGGGCCACCTACGAGCAGTACTTC. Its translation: CASSQGQWTGATYEQYF.